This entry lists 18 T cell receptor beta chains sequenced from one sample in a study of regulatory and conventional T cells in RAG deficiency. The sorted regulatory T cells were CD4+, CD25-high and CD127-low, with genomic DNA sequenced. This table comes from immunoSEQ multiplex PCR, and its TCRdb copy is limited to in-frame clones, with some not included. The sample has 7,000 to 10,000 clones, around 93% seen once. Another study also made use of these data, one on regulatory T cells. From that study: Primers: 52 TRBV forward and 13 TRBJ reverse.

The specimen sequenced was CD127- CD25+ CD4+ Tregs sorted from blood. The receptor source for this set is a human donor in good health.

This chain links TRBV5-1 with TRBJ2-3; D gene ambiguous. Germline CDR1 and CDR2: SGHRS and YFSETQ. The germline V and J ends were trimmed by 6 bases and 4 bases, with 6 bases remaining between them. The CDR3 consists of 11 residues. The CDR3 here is CASTSADTQYF. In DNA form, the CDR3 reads TGCGCCAGCACTTCAGCAGATACGCAGTATTTT.

CDR3 nucleotide sequence: TGTGCCAGCAGCCCCCCGGGACAGGGGGCCTACGAGCAGTACTTC. Its translation is CASSPPGQGAYEQYF. The chain couples TRBV7-2 to TRBJ2-7; 11 positions match TRBD1. The CDR3 is 15 amino acids. Germline assignment: CDR1 SGHTA and CDR2 FQGNSA. The V and J ends lost 5 bases and 2 bases, in that order; junction bases with no gene match: 5.

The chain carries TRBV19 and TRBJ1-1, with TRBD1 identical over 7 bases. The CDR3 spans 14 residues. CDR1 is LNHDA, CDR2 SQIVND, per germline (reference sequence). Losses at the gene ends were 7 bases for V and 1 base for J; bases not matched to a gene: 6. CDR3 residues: CASTPTGKNTEAFF. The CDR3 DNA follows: TGTGCCAGTACTCCGACAGGGAAGAACACTGAAGCTTTCTTT.

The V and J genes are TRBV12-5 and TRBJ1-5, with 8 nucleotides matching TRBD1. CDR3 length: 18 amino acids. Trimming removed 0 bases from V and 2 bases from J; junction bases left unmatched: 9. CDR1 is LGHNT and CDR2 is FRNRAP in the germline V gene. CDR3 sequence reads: CASGLVYNRGFGNQPQHF. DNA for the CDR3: TGTGCTAGTGGTTTGGTATACAACAGGGGGTTTGGCAATCAGCCCCAGCATTTT.

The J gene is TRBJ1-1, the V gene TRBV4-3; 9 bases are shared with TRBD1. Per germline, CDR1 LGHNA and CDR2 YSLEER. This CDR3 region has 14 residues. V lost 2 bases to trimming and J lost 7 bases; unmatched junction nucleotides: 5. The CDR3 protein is CASSQRTGDVEAFF. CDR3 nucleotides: TGCGCCAGCAGCCAAAGGACAGGGGACGTTGAAGCTTTCTTT.

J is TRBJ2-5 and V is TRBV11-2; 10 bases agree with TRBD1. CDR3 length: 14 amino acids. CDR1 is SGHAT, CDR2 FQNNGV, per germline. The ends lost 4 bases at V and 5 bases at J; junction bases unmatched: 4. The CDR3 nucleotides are TGTGCCAGCAGCTCTGACAGGGGGCGGGAGACCCAGTACTTC. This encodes CASSSDRGRETQYF. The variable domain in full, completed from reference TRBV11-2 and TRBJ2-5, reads EAGVAQSPRYKIIEKRQSVAFWCNPISGHATLYWYQQILGQGPKLLIQFQNNGVVDDSQLPKDRFSAERLKGVDSTLKIQPAKLEDSAVYLCASSSDRGRETQYFGPGTRLLVL.

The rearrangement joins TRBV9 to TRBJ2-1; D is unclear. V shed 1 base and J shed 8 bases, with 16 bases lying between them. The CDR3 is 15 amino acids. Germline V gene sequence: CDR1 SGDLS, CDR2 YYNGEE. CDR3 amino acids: CASSVSVLAVDEQFF. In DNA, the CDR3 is TGTGCCAGCAGCGTATCTGTTTTAGCAGTCGATGAGCAGTTCTTC.

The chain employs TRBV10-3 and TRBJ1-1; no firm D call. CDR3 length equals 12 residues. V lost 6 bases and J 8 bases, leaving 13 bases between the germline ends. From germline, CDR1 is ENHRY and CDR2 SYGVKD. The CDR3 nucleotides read TGTGCCATCAGGACCCGTACGGGAGAAGCTTTCTTT. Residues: CAIRTRTGEAFF.

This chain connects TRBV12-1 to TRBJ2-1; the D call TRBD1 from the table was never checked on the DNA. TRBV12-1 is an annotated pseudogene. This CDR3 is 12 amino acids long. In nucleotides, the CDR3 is TGTGCCAGCCTTCACAACCCCGATGAGCAGTTCTTC. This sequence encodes CASLHNPDEQFF.

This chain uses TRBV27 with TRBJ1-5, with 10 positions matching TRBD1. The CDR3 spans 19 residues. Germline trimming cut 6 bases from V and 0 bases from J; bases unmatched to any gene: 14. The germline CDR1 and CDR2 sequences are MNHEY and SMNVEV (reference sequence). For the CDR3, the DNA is TGTGCCAGCAGCCGATTAGGGACAGGGGCTATCTATAGCAATCAGCCCCAGCATTTT. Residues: CASSRLGTGAIYSNQPQHF.

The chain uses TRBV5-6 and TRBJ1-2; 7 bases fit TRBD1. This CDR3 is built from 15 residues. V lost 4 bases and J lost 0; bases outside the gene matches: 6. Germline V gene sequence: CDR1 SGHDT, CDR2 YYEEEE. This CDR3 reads CASSRTGVTNYGYTF. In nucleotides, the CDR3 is TGTGCCAGCAGCCGCACAGGGGTTACTAACTATGGCTACACCTTC.

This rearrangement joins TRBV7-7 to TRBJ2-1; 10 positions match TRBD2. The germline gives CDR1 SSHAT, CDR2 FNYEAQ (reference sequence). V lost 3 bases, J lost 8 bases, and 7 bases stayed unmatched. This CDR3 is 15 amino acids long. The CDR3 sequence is CASSLGLARGDEQFF. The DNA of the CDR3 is TGTGCCAGCAGCTTGGGACTAGCGCGAGGGGATGAGCAGTTCTTC. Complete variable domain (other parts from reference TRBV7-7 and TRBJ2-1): GAGVSQSPRYKVTKRGQDVTLRCDPISSHATLYWYQQALGQGPEFLTYFNYEAQPDKSGLPSDRFSAERPEGSISTLTIQRTEQRDSAMYRCASSLGLARGDEQFFGPGTRLTVL.

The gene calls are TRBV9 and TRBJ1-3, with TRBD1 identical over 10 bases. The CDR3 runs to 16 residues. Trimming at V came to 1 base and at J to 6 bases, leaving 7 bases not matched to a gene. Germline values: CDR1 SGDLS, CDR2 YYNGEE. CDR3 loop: CASSVTGTGAANTIYF. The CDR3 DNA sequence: TGTGCCAGCAGCGTAACCGGGACAGGGGCTGCAAACACCATATATTTT. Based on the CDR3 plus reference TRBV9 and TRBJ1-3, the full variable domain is DSGVTQTPKHLITATGQRVTLRCSPRSGDLSVYWYQQSLDQGLQFLIQYYNGEERAKGNILERFSAQQFPDLHSELNLSSLELGDSALYFCASSVTGTGAANTIYFGEGSWLTVV.

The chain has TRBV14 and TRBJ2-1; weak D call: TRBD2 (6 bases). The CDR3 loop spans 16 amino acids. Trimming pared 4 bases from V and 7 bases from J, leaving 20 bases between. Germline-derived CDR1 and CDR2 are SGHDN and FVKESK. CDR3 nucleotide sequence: TGTGCCAGCAGCCGAGGGTTCCGGGAGAGATGGAATGAGCAGTTCTTC. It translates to CASSRGFRERWNEQFF.

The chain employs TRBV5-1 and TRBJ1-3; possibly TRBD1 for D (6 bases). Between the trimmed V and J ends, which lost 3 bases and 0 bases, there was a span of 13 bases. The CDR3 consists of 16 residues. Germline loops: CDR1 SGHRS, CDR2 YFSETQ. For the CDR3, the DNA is TGCGCCAGCAGCTGGGGGGGGGCAGACTCTGGAAACACCATATATTTT. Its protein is CASSWGGADSGNTIYF. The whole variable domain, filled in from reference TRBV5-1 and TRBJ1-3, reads KAGVTQTPRYLIKTRGQQVTLSCSPISGHRSVSWYQQTPGQGLQFLFEYFSETQRNKGNFPGRFSGRQFSNSRSEMNVSTLELGDSALYLCASSWGGADSGNTIYFGEGSWLTVV.

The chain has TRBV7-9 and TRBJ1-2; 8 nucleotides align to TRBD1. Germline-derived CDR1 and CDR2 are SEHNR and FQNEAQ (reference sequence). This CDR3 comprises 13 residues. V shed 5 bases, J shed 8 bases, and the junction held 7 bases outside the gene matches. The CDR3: CASSGQGARGYTF. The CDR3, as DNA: TGTGCCAGCAGCGGACAGGGTGCGAGGGGCTACACCTTC.

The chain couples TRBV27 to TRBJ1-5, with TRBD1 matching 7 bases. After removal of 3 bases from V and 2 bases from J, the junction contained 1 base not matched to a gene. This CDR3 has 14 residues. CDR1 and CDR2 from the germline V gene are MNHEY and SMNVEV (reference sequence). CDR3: CASSFTGGNQPQHF. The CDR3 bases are TGTGCCAGCAGTTTCACAGGGGGCAATCAGCCCCAGCATTTT.

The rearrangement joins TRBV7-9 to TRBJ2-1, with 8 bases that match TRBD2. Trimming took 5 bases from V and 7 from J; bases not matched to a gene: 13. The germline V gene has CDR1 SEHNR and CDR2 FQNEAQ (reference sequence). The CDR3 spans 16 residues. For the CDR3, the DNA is TGTGCCAGCAGCACCTCCCGGGAGGGCCCGAGGAATGAGCAGTTCTTC. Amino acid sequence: CASSTSREGPRNEQFF.